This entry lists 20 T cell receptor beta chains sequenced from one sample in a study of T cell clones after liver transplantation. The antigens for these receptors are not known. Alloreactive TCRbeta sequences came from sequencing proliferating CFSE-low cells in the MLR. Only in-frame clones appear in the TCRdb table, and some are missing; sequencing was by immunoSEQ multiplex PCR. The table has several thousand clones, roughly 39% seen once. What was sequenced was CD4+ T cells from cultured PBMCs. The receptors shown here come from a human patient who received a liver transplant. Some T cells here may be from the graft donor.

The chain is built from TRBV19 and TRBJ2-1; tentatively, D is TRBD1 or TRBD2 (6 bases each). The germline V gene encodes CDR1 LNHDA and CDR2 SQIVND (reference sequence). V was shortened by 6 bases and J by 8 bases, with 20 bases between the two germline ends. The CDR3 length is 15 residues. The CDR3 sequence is CASSSWGARKDEQFF. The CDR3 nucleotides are TGTGCCAGTAGCTCCTGGGGGGCGCGTAAGGATGAGCAGTTCTTC.

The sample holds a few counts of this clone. CDR3 coding DNA: TGTGCCAGCACCCTTTCTGGAGGGGGCCCATTCTATGGCTACACCTTC. Protein sequence: CASTLSGGGPFYGYTF. V and J are TRBV28 and TRBJ1-2, with TRBD1 matching 7 bases. V trimming: 7 bases; J trimming: 4 bases; junction bases outside the gene matches: 15. This CDR3 has 16 amino acids. Germline-derived CDR1 and CDR2 are MDHEN and SYDVKM.

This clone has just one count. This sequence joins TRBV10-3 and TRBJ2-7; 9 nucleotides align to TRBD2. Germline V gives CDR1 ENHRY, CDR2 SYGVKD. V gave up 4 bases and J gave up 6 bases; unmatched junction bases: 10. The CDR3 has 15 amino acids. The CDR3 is CAISGPGGTSSEQYF. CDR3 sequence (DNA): TGTGCCATCAGTGGGCCGGGCGGGACTAGCAGCGAGCAGTACTTC.

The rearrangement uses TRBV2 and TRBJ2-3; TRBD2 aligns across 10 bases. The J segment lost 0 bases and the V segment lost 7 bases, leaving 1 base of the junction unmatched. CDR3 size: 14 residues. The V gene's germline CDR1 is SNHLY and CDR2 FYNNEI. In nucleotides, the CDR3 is TGTGCCAGCAAGACTAGCGGGAGCACAGATACGCAGTATTTT. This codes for CASKTSGSTDTQYF.

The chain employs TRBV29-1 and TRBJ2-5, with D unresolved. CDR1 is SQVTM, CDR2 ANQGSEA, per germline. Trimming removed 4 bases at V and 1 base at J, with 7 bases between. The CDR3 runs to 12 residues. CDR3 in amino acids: CSVVRSQETQYF. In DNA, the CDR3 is TGCAGCGTTGTTAGGAGCCAAGAGACCCAGTACTTC.

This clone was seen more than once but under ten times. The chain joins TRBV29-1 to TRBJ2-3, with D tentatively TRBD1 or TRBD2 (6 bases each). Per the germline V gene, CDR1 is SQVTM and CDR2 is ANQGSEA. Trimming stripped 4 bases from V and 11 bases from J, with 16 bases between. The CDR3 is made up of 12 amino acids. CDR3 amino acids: CSVGLGGRGQYF. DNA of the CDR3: TGCAGCGTTGGATTGGGGGGCCGAGGGCAGTATTTT.

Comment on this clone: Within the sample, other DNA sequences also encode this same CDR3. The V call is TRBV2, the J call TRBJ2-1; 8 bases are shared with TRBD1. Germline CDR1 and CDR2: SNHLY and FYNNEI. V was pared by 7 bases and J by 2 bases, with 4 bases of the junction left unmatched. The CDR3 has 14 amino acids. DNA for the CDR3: TGTGCCAGCACCCCACAGGGGGCCTACAATGAGCAGTTCTTC. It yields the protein CASTPQGAYNEQFF.

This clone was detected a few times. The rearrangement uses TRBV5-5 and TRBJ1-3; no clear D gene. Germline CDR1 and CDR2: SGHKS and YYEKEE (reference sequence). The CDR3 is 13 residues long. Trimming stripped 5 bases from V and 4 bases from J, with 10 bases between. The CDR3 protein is CASSWGSGNTIYF. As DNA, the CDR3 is TGTGCCAGCAGTTGGGGATCGGGAAACACCATATATTTT. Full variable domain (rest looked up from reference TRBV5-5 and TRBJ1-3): DAGVTQSPTHLIKTRGQQVTLRCSPISGHKSVSWYQQVLGQGPQFIFQYYEKEERGRGNFPDRFSARQFPNYSSELNVNALLLGDSALYLCASSWGSGNTIYFGEGSWLTVV.

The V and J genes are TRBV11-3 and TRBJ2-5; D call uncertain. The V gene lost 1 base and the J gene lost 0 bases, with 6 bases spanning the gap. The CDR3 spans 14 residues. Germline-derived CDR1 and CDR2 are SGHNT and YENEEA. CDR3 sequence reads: CASSLATHQETQYF. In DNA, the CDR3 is TGTGCCAGCAGCTTAGCCACTCACCAAGAGACCCAGTACTTC.

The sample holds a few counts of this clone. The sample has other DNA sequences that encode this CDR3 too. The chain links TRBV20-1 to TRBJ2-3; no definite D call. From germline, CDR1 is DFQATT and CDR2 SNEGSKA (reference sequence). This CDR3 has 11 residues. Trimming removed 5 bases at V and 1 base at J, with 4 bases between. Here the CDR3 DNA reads TGCAGTGCTCCCGGCACAGATACGCAGTATTTT. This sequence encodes CSAPGTDTQYF.

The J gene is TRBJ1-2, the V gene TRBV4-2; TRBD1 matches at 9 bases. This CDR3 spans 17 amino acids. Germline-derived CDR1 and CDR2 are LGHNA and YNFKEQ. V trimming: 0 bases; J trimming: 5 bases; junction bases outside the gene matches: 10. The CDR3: CASSQDPSGTGIYGYTF. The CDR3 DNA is TGTGCCAGCAGCCAAGATCCCTCCGGGACAGGGATTTATGGCTACACCTTC.

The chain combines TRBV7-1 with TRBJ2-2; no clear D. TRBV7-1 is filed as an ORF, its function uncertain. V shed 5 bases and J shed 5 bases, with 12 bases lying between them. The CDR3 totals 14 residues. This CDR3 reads CASSQSLGTGELFF. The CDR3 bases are TGTGCCAGCAGCCAGTCCCTTGGGACCGGGGAGCTGTTTTTT.

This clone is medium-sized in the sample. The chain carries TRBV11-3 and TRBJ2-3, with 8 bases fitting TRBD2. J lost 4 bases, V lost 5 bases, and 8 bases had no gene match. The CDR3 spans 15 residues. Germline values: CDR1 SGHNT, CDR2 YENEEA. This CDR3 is CASSPGLGFSDTQYF. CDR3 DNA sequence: TGTGCCAGCAGCCCGGGACTAGGGTTTTCAGATACGCAGTATTTT. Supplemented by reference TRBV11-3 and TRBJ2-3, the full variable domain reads EAGVVQSPRYKIIEKKQPVAFWCNPISGHNTLYWYLQNLGQGPELLIRYENEEAVDDSQLPKDRFSAERLKGVDSTLKIQPAELGDSAVYLCASSPGLGFSDTQYFGPGTRLTVL.

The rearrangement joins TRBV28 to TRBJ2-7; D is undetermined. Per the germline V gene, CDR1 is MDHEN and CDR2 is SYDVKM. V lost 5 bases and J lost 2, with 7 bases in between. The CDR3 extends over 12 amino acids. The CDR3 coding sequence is TGTGCCAGCAGTATGGCGACCTACGAGCAGTACTTC. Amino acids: CASSMATYEQYF.

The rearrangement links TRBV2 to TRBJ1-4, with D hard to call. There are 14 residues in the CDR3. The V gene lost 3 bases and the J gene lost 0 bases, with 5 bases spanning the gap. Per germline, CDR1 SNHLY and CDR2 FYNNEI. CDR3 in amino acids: CASSDLTTNEKLFF. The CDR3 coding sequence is TGTGCCAGCAGTGATCTGACAACTAATGAAAAACTGTTTTTT.

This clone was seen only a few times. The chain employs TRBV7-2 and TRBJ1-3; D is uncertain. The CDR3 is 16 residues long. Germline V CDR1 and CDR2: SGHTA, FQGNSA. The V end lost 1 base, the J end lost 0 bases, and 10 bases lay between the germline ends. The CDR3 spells CASSLELGLSGNTIYF. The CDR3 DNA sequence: TGTGCCAGCAGCTTAGAGTTAGGCCTCTCTGGAAACACCATATATTTT.

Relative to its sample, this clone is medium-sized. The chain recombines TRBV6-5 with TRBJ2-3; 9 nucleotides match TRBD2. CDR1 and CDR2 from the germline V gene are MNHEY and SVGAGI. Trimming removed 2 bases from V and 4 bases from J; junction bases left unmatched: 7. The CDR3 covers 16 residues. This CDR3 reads CASSYAAAGGPDTQYF. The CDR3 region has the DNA TGTGCCAGCAGTTACGCGGCGGCGGGAGGGCCAGATACGCAGTATTTT.

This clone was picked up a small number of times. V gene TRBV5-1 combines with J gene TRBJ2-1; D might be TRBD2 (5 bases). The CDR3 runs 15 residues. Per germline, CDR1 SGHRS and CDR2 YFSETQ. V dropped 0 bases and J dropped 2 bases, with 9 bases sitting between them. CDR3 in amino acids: CASSLDNGAYNEQFF. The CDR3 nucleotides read TGCGCCAGCAGCTTGGACAACGGGGCCTACAATGAGCAGTTCTTC. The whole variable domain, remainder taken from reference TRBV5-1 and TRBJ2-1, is KAGVTQTPRYLIKTRGQQVTLSCSPISGHRSVSWYQQTPGQGLQFLFEYFSETQRNKGNFPGRFSGRQFSNSRSEMNVSTLELGDSALYLCASSLDNGAYNEQFFGPGTRLTVL.

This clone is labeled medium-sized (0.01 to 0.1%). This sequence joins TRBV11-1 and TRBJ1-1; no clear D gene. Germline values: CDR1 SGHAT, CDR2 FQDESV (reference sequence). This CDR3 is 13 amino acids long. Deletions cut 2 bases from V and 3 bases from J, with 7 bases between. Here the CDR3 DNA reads TGTGCCAGCAGCTTAATGGGTGACACTGAAGCTTTCTTT. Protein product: CASSLMGDTEAFF.

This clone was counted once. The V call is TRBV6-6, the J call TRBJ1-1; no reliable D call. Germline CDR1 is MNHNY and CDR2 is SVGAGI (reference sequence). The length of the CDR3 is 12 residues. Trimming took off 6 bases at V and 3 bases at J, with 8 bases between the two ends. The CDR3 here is CASSEDDTEAFF. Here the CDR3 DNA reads TGTGCCAGCAGCGAGGATGACACTGAAGCTTTCTTT.